This record covers a single T cell receptor (beta chain). Its antigen is not known. This could be a read error, since a much larger clone is one nucleotide away. The investigators made TCR beta cDNA from about 0.45 ug total RNA, using a constant-region primer. Slightly modified ARM-PCR, run as three nested multiplex PCR rounds, produced the TCR beta libraries. The two initial PCR rounds, approximately 10 cycles each, used TRBV1-TRBV30 forward and C-beta reverse primers. TCRdb called the multiplex PCR reads again in MiXCR, with one record for every CDR3 protein. The data hold approximately 330,000 distinct CDR3 sequences, with roughly two thirds observed a single time. The CDR3 covers 17 residues. With V trimmed by 4 bases and J by 2 bases, 11 bases remained unmatched. This sample was taken from a study of tumor-infiltrating lymphocytes in primary liver carcinoma. Study overall: Treatment of the patients' primary liver carcinoma consisted of surgical resection. The number of productive TCRbeta reads per sample ranged from roughly 3.65 to 8 million and was similar across tissue types.

Unsorted whole blood supplied the blood RNA, and germline DNA was isolated too. Study-level points and caveats: It was tumor-adjacent and tumor-blood pairs that overlapped less than tumor region pairs did.

The TCR was taken from a man aged 35 to 55 with primary liver carcinoma and hepatitis B virus infection. The V gene is TRBV12-3 or TRBV12-4, the J gene TRBJ2-4, with 7 bases matching TRBD1. The sample was peripheral blood. CDR3 bases: TGTGCCAGCAGTTCCCCCGTGACAGGGTATACCAAAAACATTCAGTACTTC. This translates into CASSSPVTGYTKNIQYF.